The 9 T cell receptor beta chains in this list originate from one sample, sequenced in a study of T cell responses to AZD1222 COVID-19 vaccine. Method: immunoSEQ multiplex PCR; TCRdb's copy keeps in-frame clones and lacks some. The table shows some 170,000 clones, with 90% occurring only once. Here the sequenced sample was peripheral blood, taken 28 days after the second dose of the MenACWY control vaccine. These receptors originate from an adult who received the MenACWY meningococcal vaccine as a control.

The chain combines TRBV7-9 with TRBJ2-5; D is possibly TRBD1 or TRBD2 (5 bases each). The CDR3 spans 15 residues. V was cut by 3 bases and J by 0 bases, with 11 bases left in between. CDR1 is SEHNR and CDR2 is FQNEAQ in the germline V gene (reference sequence). The CDR3: CASSLSRGDQETQYF. In nucleotides, the CDR3 is TGTGCCAGCAGCTTGAGCCGGGGCGACCAAGAGACCCAGTACTTC.

The V call is TRBV27, the J call TRBJ1-2, with D possibly TRBD1 on 6 matching bases. Deletions cut 6 bases from V and 3 bases from J, with 14 bases between. The CDR3 has 14 amino acids. Germline V CDR1 and CDR2: MNHEY, SMNVEV (reference sequence). The CDR3 DNA follows: TGTGCCAGCAGCCTGGGGGGGCCCCACTATGGCTACACCTTC. It encodes CASSLGGPHYGYTF.

This chain joins TRBV9 and TRBJ1-2; a possible D gene is TRBD1 (5 bases). The germline CDR1 and CDR2 sequences are SGDLS and YYNGEE. V was clipped by 1 base and J by 7 bases, with 14 bases between them. The CDR3 is 14 residues long. In DNA, the CDR3 is TGTGCCAGCAGCGTACAGGGTATTACAGGTGGCTACACCTTC. Translated, it gives CASSVQGITGGYTF.

The chain joins TRBV30 to TRBJ2-2; possibly TRBD2 for D (6 bases). V lost 0 bases, J lost 6 bases, and 11 bases lay in between. Germline V lookup: CDR1 GTSNPN, CDR2 SVGIG (reference sequence). This CDR3 has 14 amino acids. The CDR3 DNA is TGTGCCTGGAGTGTAGGCAGGGAGGCCGGGGAGCTGTTTTTT. Translating gives CAWSVGREAGELFF.

The rearrangement joins TRBV28 to TRBJ1-1; D is unresolved. This CDR3 has 11 amino acids. Trimming cost V 9 bases and J 8 bases, with 13 bases left between them. Germline V gene data show CDR1 as MDHEN and CDR2 as SYDVKM. CDR3 in amino acids: CASTNTAEAFF. CDR3 in DNA: TGTGCCAGTACGAACACCGCGGAAGCTTTCTTT. Drawing the rest from reference TRBV28 and TRBJ1-1, the complete variable domain is DVKVTQSSRYLVKRTGEKVFLECVQDMDHENMFWYRQDPGLGLRLIYFSYDVKMKEKGDIPEGYSVSREKKERFSLILESASTNQTSMYLCASTNTAEAFFGQGTRLTVV.

The chain uses TRBV28 and TRBJ1-1; perhaps TRBD1 as D (5 bases). Germline values: CDR1 MDHEN, CDR2 SYDVKM. The CDR3 is made up of 15 amino acids. The ends were cut back, 6 bases at V and 8 bases at J, with 22 bases in the middle. This CDR3 is CASSLFSPGQVEAFF. The CDR3 bases are TGTGCCAGCAGCCTATTTTCTCCAGGACAAGTAGAAGCTTTCTTT.

V gene TRBV19 combines with J gene TRBJ1-2, with D maybe TRBD1 (6 bases). V lost 6 bases to trimming and J lost 8 bases, with 16 bases between them. Germline V gene sequence: CDR1 LNHDA, CDR2 SQIVND (reference sequence). The CDR3 is made up of 13 amino acids. This CDR3 is CASSPTGTNGYTF. CDR3 DNA sequence: TGTGCCAGTAGCCCCACAGGGACTAACGGCTACACCTTC.

The V call is TRBV24-1, the J call TRBJ2-7; D is possibly TRBD1 or TRBD2 (6 bases each). CDR1 and CDR2 from the germline V gene are KGHDR and SFDVKD. CDR3 length: 12 residues. Trimming took off 7 bases at V and 3 bases at J, with 9 bases between the two ends. CDR3 region: CATSEGGYEQYF. The CDR3 bases are TGTGCCACCAGCGAGGGGGGCTACGAGCAGTACTTC.

This clone has just a few counts. V and J are TRBV27 and TRBJ1-4; D might be TRBD1 (5 bases). With 5 bases removed from V and 0 bases from J, the gap between germline ends came to 19 bases. The germline V gene encodes CDR1 MNHEY and CDR2 SMNVEV (reference sequence). The CDR3 sequence is 18 residues long. As DNA, the CDR3 is TGTGCCAGCAGTCGGAAGGGTGGGACTGGTGCAACTAATGAAAAACTGTTTTTT. The encoded protein is CASSRKGGTGATNEKLFF.